This T cell receptor beta chain was found in a study of T cells after yellow fever vaccination. Across the whole study: Any fraction with a low cell number was prepared using SMART-Seq v4 Ultra Low Input. Study-wide findings and caveats: Within the sorted memory subsets, almost all vaccine-responding clonotypes could not be detected on day 0.

TCRdb analysed the 5' RACE reads with MiXCR anew, one entry per CDR3 protein. The data contain 25,000 to 30,000 distinct CDR3 sequences, 6.3% of them singletons. CDR1 is KGHSH, CDR2 LQKENI, per germline. Trimming cost V 8 bases and J 6 bases, with 20 bases left between them. The CDR3 runs to 14 residues. The sequence came from a man aged 30 to 39 who received the YFV17D yellow fever vaccine. The rearrangement uses TRBV18 and TRBJ2-7; D ambiguous. The sequences come from PBMCs, either bulk or a sorted T-cell subset (CD4+, CD8+, memory, or dextramer-sorted; not recorded which), collected on the day of the yellow fever booster vaccination. In DNA form, the CDR3 reads TGTGCCAGCGGGTCGGGCGTACCCCTCGGCGAGCAGTACTTC. It encodes CASGSGVPLGEQYF.